This T cell receptor (beta chain) was found in a study of T cell responses to AZD1222 COVID-19 vaccine. As for the study in general: The analysis combined second doses at about 4 or about 12 weeks. Overall study findings and caveats: Dominant at 160-218 and 743-854, vaccine-associated CD4 TCRs also spanned spike. No repertoire was sampled before or during the peak T cell response, only after it. At study baseline, merely a handful of AZD1222 recipients were seropositive.

The CDR3 contains 14 residues. CDR1 LNHDA and CDR2 SQIVND come from the germline V gene (reference sequence). V lost 3 bases, J lost 6 bases, and 14 bases lay in between. Note on this clone: Antigen: not known.

TCRdb's copy holds only in-frame clones and misses some; the assay was immunoSEQ multiplex PCR. This sample carries approximately 150,000 clones, roughly 92% of them seen once, and the ten largest clones take about 2.5%. The chain combines TRBV19 with TRBJ1-2, with unresolved D. The sequence was obtained from an adult in good health. The sequencing used peripheral blood, collected on day 0 of AZD1222 vaccination. CDR3 coding DNA: TGTGCCAGTAGTATCCGCGGACCCTCCCATGGCTACACCTTC. Its protein is CASSIRGPSHGYTF.